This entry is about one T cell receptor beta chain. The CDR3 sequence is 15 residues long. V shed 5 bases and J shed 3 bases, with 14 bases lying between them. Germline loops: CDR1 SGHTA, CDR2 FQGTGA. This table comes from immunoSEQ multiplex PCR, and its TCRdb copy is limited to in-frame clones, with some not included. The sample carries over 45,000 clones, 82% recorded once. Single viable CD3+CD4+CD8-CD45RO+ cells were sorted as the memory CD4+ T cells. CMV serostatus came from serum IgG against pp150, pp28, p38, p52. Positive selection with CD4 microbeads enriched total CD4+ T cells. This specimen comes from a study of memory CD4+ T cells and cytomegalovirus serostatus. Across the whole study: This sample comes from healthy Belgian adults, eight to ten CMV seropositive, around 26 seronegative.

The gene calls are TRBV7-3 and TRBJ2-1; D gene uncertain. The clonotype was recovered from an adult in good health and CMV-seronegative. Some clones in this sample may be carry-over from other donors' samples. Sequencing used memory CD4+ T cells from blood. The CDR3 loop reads CASSRRFSGYNEQFF. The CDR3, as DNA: TGTGCCAGCAGCCGCCGGTTCTCCGGCTACAATGAGCAGTTCTTC.